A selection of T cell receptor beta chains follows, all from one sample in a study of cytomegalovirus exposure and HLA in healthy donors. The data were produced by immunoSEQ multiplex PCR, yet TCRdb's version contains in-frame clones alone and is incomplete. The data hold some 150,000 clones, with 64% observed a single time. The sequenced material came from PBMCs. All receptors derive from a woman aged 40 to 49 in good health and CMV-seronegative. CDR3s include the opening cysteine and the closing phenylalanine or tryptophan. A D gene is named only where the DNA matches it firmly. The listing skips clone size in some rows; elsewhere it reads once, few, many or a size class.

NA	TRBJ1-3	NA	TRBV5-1	CASSSDGGLGNTIYF	TGCGCCAGCAGCTCTGATGGGGGCCTGGGAAACACCATATATTTT
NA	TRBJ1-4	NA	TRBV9	CASSPSGQSTEKLFF	TGTGCCAGCAGCCCCTCGGGACAAAGTACGGAAAAACTGTTTTTT
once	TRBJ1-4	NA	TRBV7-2	CASSLARGGKLFF	TGTGCCAGCAGCTTAGCGCGGGGGGGAAAACTGTTTTTT
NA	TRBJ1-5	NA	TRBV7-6	CASSPGVDSNQPQHF	TGTGCCAGCAGTCCAGGGGTAGATAGCAATCAGCCCCAGCATTTT
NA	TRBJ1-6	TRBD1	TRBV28	CASTPYGQGIPYNSPLHF	TGTGCCAGCACCCCGTACGGACAGGGGATCCCCTATAATTCACCCCTCCACTTT
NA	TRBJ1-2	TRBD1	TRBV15	CATSRGEEGGAGSYTF	TGTGCCACCAGCAGAGGAGAGGAAGGGGGCGCGGGAAGCTACACCTTC
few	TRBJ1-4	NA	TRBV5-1	CASSSRQEEKLFF	TGCGCCAGCAGCTCCAGACAGGAGGAAAAACTGTTTTTT
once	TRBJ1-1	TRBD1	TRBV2	CASSEVRGPTEAFF	TGTGCCAGCAGTGAAGTAAGGGGGCCCACTGAAGCTTTCTTT
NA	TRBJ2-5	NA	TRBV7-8	CASSPLSRAQETQYF	TGTGCCAGCAGCCCACTGAGCAGGGCCCAAGAGACCCAGTACTTC
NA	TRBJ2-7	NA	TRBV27	CASSLLLGHREQYF	TGTGCCAGCAGTCTTTTACTGGGGCACCGCGAGCAGTACTTC
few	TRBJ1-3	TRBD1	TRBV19	CASKGQAGRGGNTIYF	TGTGCCAGTAAAGGACAGGCGGGTCGTGGAGGAAACACCATATATTTT
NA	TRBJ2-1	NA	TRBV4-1	CASSQDLDSRREQFF	TGCGCCAGCAGCCAAGATCTGGACTCTCGACGGGAGCAGTTCTTC
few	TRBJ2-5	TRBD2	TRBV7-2	CASSTGGSQETQYF	TGTGCCAGCAGCACCGGGGGGTCCCAAGAGACCCAGTACTTC
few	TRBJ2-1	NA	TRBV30	CAWSANEQFF	TGTGCCTGGAGTGCGAATGAGCAGTTCTTC
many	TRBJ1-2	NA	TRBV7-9	CASTPTGNRRNGYTF	TGTGCCAGCACTCCAACCGGGAATCGGCGGAATGGCTACACCTTC
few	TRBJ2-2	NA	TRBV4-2	CASSQARAGELFF	TGTGCCAGCAGCCAGGCGAGGGCCGGGGAGCTGTTTTTT
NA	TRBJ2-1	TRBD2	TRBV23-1	CASKRGLEGGNEQFF	TGCGCCAGCAAACGGGGACTAGAGGGGGGGAATGAGCAGTTCTTC
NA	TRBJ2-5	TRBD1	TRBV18	CASSLGTGLETQYF	TGTGCCAGCTCACTTGGGACAGGGTTGGAGACCCAGTACTTC
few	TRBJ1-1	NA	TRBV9	CASSPGGNTEAFF	TGTGCCAGCAGCCCCGGAGGGAACACTGAAGCTTTCTTT
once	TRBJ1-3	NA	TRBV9	CASSVGWGAGNTIYF	TGTGCCAGCAGCGTAGGTTGGGGGGCTGGAAACACCATATATTTT
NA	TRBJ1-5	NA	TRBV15	CATSTRTSGQPQHF	TGTGCCACCAGCACCCGGACATCGGGTCAGCCCCAGCATTTT
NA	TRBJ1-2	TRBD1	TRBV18	CASSPRQGGGYTF	TGTGCCAGCTCACCACGACAGGGGGGTGGCTACACCTTC
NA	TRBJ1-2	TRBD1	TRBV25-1	CASSGDRGQYGYTF	TGTGCCAGCAGTGGGGACAGGGGGCAGTATGGCTACACCTTC
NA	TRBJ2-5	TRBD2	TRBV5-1	CASSLGRGVVRGETQYF	TGCGCCAGCAGCTTGGGACGGGGGGTCGTAAGGGGAGAGACCCAGTACTTC
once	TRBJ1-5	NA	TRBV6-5	CASSVTGSQPQHF	TGTGCCAGCAGTGTCACAGGGAGTCAGCCCCAGCATTTT
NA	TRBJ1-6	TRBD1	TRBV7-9	CASSLGTGGSPLHF	TGTGCCAGCAGCTTGGGGACAGGGGGTTCACCCCTCCACTTT
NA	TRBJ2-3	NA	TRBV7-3	CASSPRSEDTQYF	TGTGCCAGCAGCCCCCGGTCTGAGGATACGCAGTATTTT
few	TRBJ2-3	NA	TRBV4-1	CASSFRTDTDTQYF	TGCGCCAGCAGCTTCCGGACAGACACAGATACGCAGTATTTT
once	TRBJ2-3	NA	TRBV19	CASSIAGGSTDTQYF	TGTGCCAGTAGTATAGCTGGAGGCAGCACAGATACGCAGTATTTT
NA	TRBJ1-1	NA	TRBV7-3	CASSLTKTGTEAFF	TGTGCCAGCAGCTTAACGAAGACAGGCACTGAAGCTTTCTTT
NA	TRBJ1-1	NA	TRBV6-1	CASSELGAGGTEAFF	TGTGCCAGCAGTGAGTTGGGGGCTGGTGGCACTGAAGCTTTCTTT
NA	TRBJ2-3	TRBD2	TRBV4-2	CASSQEAAGATDTQYF	TGTGCCAGCAGCCAAGAGGCAGCGGGGGCCACAGATACGCAGTATTTT
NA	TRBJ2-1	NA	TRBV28	CASIRNGGYNEQFF	TGTGCCAGCATTAGGAACGGGGGTTACAATGAGCAGTTCTTC
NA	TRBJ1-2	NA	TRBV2	CATTDILAGYTF	TGTGCCACCACAGACATTTTGGCGGGCTACACCTTC
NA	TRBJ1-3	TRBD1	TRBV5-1	CASSYSGTGGSGNTIYF	TGCGCCAGCAGCTACTCCGGGACAGGGGGATCAGGAAACACCATATATTTT
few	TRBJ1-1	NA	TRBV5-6	CASSFVRGGTEAFF	TGTGCCAGCAGCTTTGTGAGGGGGGGGACTGAAGCTTTCTTT
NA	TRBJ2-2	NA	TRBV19	CASSKTTGNTGELFF	TGTGCCAGTAGTAAGACTACGGGGAACACCGGGGAGCTGTTTTTT
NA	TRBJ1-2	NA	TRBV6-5	CASSRTNRVGYGYTF	TGTGCCAGCAGTAGAACTAACAGGGTCGGCTATGGCTACACCTTC
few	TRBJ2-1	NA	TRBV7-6	CASSLGQGTGEQFF	TGTGCCAGCAGCTTAGGGCAGGGGACGGGGGAGCAGTTCTTC
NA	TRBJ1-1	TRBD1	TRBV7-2	CASSLGQGNTEAFF	TGTGCCAGCAGCCTTGGACAGGGGAACACTGAAGCTTTCTTT
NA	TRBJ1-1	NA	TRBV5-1	CASSLAGNRNTEAFF	TGCGCCAGCAGCTTGGCCGGGAACCGGAACACTGAAGCTTTCTTT
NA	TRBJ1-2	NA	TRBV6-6	CASSQNSYGYTF	TGTGCCAGCAGTCAGAACAGCTATGGCTACACCTTC
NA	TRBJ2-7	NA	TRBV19	CASSLATTRVEQYF	TGTGCCAGTAGTCTCGCTACTACTAGGGTCGAGCAGTACTTC
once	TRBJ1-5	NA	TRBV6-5	CASQKTGTLNQPQHF	TGTGCCAGCCAAAAGACCGGGACACTTAATCAGCCCCAGCATTTT
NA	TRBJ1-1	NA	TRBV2	CASSEFGGTNTEAFF	TGTGCCAGCAGTGAATTCGGAGGGACGAACACTGAAGCTTTCTTT
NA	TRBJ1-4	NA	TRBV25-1	CASSDPRQVNEKLFF	TGTGCCAGCAGTGATCCACGACAGGTTAATGAAAAACTGTTTTTT
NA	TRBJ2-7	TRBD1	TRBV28	CASSPRDRVHEQYF	TGTGCCAGCAGTCCCCGGGACAGGGTCCACGAGCAGTACTTC